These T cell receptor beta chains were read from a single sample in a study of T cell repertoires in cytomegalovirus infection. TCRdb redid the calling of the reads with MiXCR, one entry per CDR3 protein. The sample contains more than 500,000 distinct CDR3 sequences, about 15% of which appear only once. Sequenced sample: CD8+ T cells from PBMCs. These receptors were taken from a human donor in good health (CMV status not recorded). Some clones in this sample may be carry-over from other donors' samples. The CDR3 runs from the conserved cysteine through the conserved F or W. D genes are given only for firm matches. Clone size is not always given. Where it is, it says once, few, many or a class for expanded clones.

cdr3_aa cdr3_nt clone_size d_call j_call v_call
CASSQSGELDSPLHF TGTGCCAGCAGCCAATCAGGGGAGTTGGATTCACCCCTCCACTTT - - TRBJ1-6 TRBV28
CASSVGGRSMNTEAFF TGCGCCAGCAGTGTTGGGGGGCGATCCATGAACACTGAAGCTTTCTTT - - TRBJ1-1 TRBV10-1
CASSFGLGGSTDTQYF TGCGCCAGCAGCTTCGGACTAGGAGGTTCCACAGATACGCAGTATTTT many TRBD2 TRBJ2-3 TRBV4-1
CASSPPMRGQETQYF TGTGCCAGCTCACCACCGATGCGGGGCCAAGAGACCCAGTACTTC many - TRBJ2-5 TRBV18
CASTQGQGRDGYTF TGTGCCAGCACCCAGGGACAGGGTCGGGATGGCTACACCTTC many TRBD1 TRBJ1-2 TRBV7-9
CASSLLRSGAGSSDNEQFF TGTGCCAGCAGCTTATTACGGAGCGGAGCAGGCTCCTCGGACAATGAGCAGTTCTTC many - TRBJ2-1 TRBV7-2
CATSSNLADRASHEQYF TGTGCCACCAGCAGCAACCTGGCGGACAGGGCGTCCCACGAGCAGTACTTC - TRBD1 TRBJ2-7 TRBV15
CASTPPGPSGYTF TGTGCCAGCACCCCCCCAGGGCCCTCTGGCTACACCTTC many - TRBJ1-2 TRBV12-3/TRBV12-4
CASTPRKPSGQGWNTEAFF TGTGCCAGCACCCCCAGAAAGCCATCCGGACAGGGCTGGAACACTGAAGCTTTCTTT many TRBD1 TRBJ1-1 TRBV7-9
CASSLGRQGNQPQHF TGTGCCAGCAGCTTAGGGCGTCAGGGGAATCAGCCCCAGCATTTT many - TRBJ1-5 TRBV11-2
CASSTRDNGGETQYF TGTGCCAGCAGCACCCGGGACAACGGTGGGGAGACCCAGTACTTC - - TRBJ2-5 TRBV7-9
CASSLVAHLDLNTGELFF TGTGCCAGCAGCTTAGTTGCACACTTAGACTTGAACACCGGGGAGCTGTTTTTT many - TRBJ2-2 TRBV7-9
CASSVDGGSYNEQFF TGTGCCAGCAGCGTAGATGGGGGCTCCTACAATGAGCAGTTCTTC few - TRBJ2-1 TRBV9
CASRRTSGIRNEQFF TGTGCCAGCAGAAGGACTAGCGGGATTAGGAATGAGCAGTTCTTC - TRBD2 TRBJ2-1 TRBV5-5
CASSYDIVLGSNQPQHF TGTGCCAGCAGTTACGATATCGTTTTGGGAAGCAATCAGCCCCAGCATTTT - - TRBJ1-5 TRBV6-2/TRBV6-3
CASIRGQVATNEKLFF TGTGCCAGCATCCGAGGACAAGTCGCAACTAATGAAAAACTGTTTTTT - - TRBJ1-4 TRBV7-9
CASSPVAREDEQFF TGCGCCAGCAGCCCAGTCGCCAGGGAGGATGAGCAGTTCTTC many - TRBJ2-1 TRBV4-1
CASSGSGASNQPQHF TGTGCCAGCAGCGGCAGTGGGGCTAGCAATCAGCCCCAGCATTTT few - TRBJ1-5 TRBV9
CASSLGVYGYTF TGTGCCAGCAGCTTGGGGGTCTATGGCTACACCTTC many - TRBJ1-2 TRBV12-3/TRBV12-4
CSVEDDIVQFF TGCAGCGTTGAAGATGACATCGTACAGTTCTTC - - TRBJ2-1 TRBV29-1
CASSTNGLAEESSSYNEQFF TGCGCCAGCAGCACAAATGGACTAGCGGAAGAGTCGAGCTCCTACAATGAGCAGTTCTTC - TRBD2 TRBJ2-1 TRBV4-1
CASSDLFLGQESSYNEQFF TGTGCCAGCAGTGACCTTTTCCTGGGGCAGGAGAGCTCCTACAATGAGCAGTTCTTC many - TRBJ2-1 TRBV25-1
CASSYVWEGNNEQFF TGTGCCAGCAGTTACGTGTGGGAGGGCAACAATGAGCAGTTCTTC - TRBD2 TRBJ2-1 TRBV6-2/TRBV6-3
CASKASGSYNEQFF TGCGCCAGCAAGGCTAGCGGGAGCTACAATGAGCAGTTCTTC - TRBD2 TRBJ2-1 TRBV5-1
CASSLVRSQETQYF TGTGCCAGCAGCTTAGTGCGGTCCCAAGAGACCCAGTACTTC many - TRBJ2-5 TRBV7-9
CASSLGTVFQETQYF TGTGCCAGCAGCTTAGGGACAGTCTTCCAAGAGACCCAGTACTTC many - TRBJ2-5 TRBV7-6
CASRLAGGSTDTQYF TGTGCCAGCAGACTAGCGGGAGGTAGCACAGATACGCAGTATTTT few TRBD2 TRBJ2-3 TRBV6-4
CASSDQALLGYTF TGTGCCAGCAGTGACCAGGCACTCCTTGGCTACACCTTC many - TRBJ1-2 TRBV6-1
CASSLGAATGEQYF TGTGCCAGCAGCTTGGGGGCAGCGACGGGCGAGCAGTACTTC few - TRBJ2-7 TRBV5-5
CSVEGSESYGYTF TGCAGCGTTGAGGGGTCAGAGAGTTATGGCTACACCTTC few - TRBJ1-2 TRBV29-1
CASSVVPGQGSHEQYF TGTGCCAGCAGCGTAGTCCCGGGACAGGGTAGCCACGAGCAGTACTTC - TRBD1 TRBJ2-7 TRBV9
CASSFKGLGSPLHF TGTGCCAGCAGTTTCAAGGGGTTAGGTTCACCCCTCCACTTT many - TRBJ1-6 TRBV28
CASSAKTGPNTEAFF TGTGCCAGCAGCGCAAAGACAGGGCCGAACACTGAAGCTTTCTTT many TRBD1 TRBJ1-1 TRBV12-3/TRBV12-4
CAISGTGNEQFF TGTGCCATCAGTGGGACTGGTAATGAGCAGTTCTTC few - TRBJ2-1 TRBV10-3
CASSIATSATYEQYF TGCGCCAGCAGCATAGCTACTAGCGCTACCTACGAGCAGTACTTC few TRBD2 TRBJ2-7 TRBV4-1